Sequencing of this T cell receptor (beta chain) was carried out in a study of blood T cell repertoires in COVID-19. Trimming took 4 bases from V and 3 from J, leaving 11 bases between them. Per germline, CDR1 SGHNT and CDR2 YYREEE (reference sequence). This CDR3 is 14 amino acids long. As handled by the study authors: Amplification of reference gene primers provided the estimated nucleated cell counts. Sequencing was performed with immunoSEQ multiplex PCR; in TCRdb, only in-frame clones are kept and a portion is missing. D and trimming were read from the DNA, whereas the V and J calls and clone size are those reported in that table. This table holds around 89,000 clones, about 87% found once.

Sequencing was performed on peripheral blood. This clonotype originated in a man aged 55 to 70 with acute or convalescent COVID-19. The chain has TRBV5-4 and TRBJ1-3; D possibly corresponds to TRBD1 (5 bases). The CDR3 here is CASSIGADGNTIYF. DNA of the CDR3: TGTGCCAGCAGCATAGGGGCGGATGGAAACACCATATATTTT.